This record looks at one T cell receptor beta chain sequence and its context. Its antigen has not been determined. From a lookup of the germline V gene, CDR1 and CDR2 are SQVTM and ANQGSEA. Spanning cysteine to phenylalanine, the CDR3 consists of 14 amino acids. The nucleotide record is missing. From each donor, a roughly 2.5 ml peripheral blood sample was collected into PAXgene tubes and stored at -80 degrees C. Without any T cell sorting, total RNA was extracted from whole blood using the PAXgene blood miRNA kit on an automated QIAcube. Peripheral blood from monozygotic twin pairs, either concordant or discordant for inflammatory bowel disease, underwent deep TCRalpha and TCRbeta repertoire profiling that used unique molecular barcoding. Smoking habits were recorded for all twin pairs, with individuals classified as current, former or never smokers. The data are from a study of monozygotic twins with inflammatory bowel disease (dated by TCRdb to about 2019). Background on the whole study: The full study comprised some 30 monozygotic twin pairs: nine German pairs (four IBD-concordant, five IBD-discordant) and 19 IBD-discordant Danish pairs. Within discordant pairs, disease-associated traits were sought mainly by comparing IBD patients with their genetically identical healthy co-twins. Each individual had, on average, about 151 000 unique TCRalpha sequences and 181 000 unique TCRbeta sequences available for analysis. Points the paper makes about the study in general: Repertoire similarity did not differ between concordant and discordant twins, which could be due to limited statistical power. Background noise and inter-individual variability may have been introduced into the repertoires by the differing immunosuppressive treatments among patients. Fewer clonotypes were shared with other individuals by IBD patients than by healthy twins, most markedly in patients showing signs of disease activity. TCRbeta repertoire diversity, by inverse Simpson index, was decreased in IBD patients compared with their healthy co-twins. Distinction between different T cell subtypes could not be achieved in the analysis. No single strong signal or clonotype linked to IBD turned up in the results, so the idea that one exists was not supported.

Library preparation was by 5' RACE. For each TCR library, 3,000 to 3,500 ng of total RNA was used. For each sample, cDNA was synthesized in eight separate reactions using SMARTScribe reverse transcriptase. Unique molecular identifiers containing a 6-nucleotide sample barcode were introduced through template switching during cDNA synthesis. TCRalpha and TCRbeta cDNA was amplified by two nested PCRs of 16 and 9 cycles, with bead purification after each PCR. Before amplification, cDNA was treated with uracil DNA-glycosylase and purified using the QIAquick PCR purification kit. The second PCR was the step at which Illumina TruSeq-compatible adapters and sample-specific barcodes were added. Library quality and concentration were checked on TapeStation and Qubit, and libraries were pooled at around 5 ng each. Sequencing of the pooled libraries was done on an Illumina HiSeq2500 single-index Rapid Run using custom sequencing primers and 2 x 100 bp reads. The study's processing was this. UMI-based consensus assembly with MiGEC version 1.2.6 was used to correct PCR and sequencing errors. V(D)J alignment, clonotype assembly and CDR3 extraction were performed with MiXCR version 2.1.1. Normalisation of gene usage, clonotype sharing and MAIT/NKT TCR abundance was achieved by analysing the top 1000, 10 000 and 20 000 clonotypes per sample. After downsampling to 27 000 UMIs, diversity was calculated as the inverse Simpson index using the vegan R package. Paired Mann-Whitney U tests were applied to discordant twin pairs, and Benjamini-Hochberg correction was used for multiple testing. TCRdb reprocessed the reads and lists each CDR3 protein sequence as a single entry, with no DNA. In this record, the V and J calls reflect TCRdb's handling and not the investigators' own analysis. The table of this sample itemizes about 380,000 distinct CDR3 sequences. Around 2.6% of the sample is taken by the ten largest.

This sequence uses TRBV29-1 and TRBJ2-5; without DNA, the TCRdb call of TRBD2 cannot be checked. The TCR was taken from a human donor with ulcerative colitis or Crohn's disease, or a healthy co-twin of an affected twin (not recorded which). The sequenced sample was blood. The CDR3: CSVAPGTSQETQYF.